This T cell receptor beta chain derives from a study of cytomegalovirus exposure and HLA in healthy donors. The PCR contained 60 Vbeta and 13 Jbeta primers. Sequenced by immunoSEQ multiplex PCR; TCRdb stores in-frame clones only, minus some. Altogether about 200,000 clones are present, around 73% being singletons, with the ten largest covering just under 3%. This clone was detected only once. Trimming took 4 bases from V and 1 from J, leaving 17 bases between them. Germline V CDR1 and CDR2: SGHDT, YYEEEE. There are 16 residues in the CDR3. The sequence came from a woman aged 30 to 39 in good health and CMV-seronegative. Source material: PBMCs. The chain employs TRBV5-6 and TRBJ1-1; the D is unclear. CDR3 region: CASSTRRGGSNTEAFF. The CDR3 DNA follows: TGTGCCAGCAGCACCCGACGGGGAGGGTCGAACACTGAAGCTTTCTTT. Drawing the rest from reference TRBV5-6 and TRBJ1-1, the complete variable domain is DAGVTQSPTHLIKTRGQQVTLRCSPKSGHDTVSWYQQALGQGPQFIFQYYEEEERQRGNFPDRFSGHQFPNYSSELNVNALLLGDSALYLCASSTRRGGSNTEAFFGQGTRLTVV.